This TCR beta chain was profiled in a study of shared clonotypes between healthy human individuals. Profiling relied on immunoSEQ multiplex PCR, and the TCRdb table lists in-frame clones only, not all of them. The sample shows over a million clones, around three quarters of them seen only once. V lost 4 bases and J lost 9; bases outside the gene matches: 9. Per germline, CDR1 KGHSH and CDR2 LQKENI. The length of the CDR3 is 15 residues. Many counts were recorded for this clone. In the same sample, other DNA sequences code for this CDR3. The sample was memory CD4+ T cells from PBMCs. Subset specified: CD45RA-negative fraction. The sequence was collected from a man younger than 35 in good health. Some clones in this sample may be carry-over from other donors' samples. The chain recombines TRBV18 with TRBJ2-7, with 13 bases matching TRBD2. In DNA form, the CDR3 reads TGTGCCAGCTCACGAGGACTAGCGGGAGAGGTTGGGCAGTACTTC. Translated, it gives CASSRGLAGEVGQYF.